Described below is a single T cell receptor (beta chain) sequence and its context. V shed 6 bases and J 3 bases; nucleotides not matched to a gene: 7. Looked up from germline, CDR1 is MDHEN and CDR2 is SYDVKM. CDR3 size: 15 residues. The sample comes from a study of blood T cell repertoires in COVID-19. Across the whole study: Sources were T cells, B-cell-depleted T cells, or PBMCs; the material itself was cDNA or gDNA.

In the original analysis: Using reference gene primer amplification, nucleated cell counts were estimated. Method: immunoSEQ multiplex PCR; TCRdb's copy keeps in-frame clones and lacks some. That table is the source of V, J and clone size, and D and trimming were worked out from the DNA. The table records 250,000 to 350,000 clones, about 85% of them present only once. The source material was peripheral blood. The chain carries TRBV28 and TRBJ1-2; 10 nucleotides match TRBD1. The receptor's source is a human donor with COVID-19, enrolled during active disease. The donor label of this sample is uncertain. CDR3 bases: TGTGCCAGCAGAAATACGGGACAGGGGTACTATGGCTACACCTTC. It codes for CASRNTGQGYYGYTF.